A single count supports the clone carrying this TCR beta chain. From germline, CDR1 is SGDLS and CDR2 YYNGEE. The CDR3 spans 14 residues. V shed 4 bases and J shed 2 bases, with 12 bases lying between them. Original processing methods: Quantification of nucleated cells was approximated via reference gene primer amplification. The method was immunoSEQ multiplex PCR; TCRdb's version includes in-frame clones alone and lacks a portion of them. For V, J and clone size, that table is used; D and trimming come from the DNA. The sample contains about 230,000 clones, around 85% of which appear only once. This sample stems from a study of blood T cell repertoires in COVID-19. Overall study context: T cells, B-cell-depleted T cells, or PBMCs supplied cDNA or gDNA.

Patients at the Seattle site were enrolled during active infection and followed longitudinally. Source material: peripheral blood. This sequence was found in a man aged 50 to 59 with COVID-19, enrolled during active disease. The genes are TRBV9 and TRBJ1-1; unclear D gene. The CDR3 region is CASSTGGFNTEAFF. The CDR3 nucleotides read TGTGCCAGCAGCACGGGTGGCTTTAACACTGAAGCTTTCTTT.